The 9 T cell receptor beta chains listed next were all sequenced from one sample in a study of cytomegalovirus exposure and HLA in healthy donors. The PCR made use of 60 Vbeta and 13 Jbeta primers. Assay: immunoSEQ multiplex PCR; the TCRdb copy retains only in-frame clones and omits some. The sample consists of about 150,000 clones, roughly 80% of them appearing once. Sequencing was performed on PBMCs. The receptor source for this set is a man aged 25-40 years in good health and CMV-seronegative.

The rearrangement joins TRBV19 to TRBJ2-7; 9 bases map to TRBD2. Germline V gene lookup returns CDR1 LNHDA and CDR2 SQIVND (reference sequence). V lost 7 bases to trimming and J lost 1 base; unmatched junction nucleotides: 11. The CDR3 is made up of 16 amino acids. The CDR3 loop is CASTLTLAGPSYEQYF. In DNA form, the CDR3 reads TGTGCCAGTACCCTCACCCTAGCGGGACCATCCTACGAGCAGTACTTC.

This rearrangement joins TRBV28 to TRBJ2-2; a weak D match, TRBD2 (6 bases). The CDR3 covers 14 residues. V lost 3 bases, J lost 4 bases, and 9 bases lay in between. Germline V gene lookup returns CDR1 MDHEN and CDR2 SYDVKM. CDR3 sequence (DNA): TGTGCCAGCAGTTTTGCGGGGATCACCGGGGAGCTGTTTTTT. It specifies CASSFAGITGELFF.

CDR3 DNA sequence: TGTGCCAGCAGTTCCCAGGGGAGCACTGAAGCTTTCTTT. Its protein product is CASSSQGSTEAFF. The V call is TRBV6-5, the J call TRBJ1-1; D is perhaps TRBD1 (6 bases). The germline gives CDR1 MNHEY, CDR2 SVGAGI. The CDR3 runs 13 residues. Trimming pared 4 bases from V and 4 bases from J, leaving 10 bases between.

V gene TRBV4-3 combines with J gene TRBJ2-3; D is undetermined. Germline V CDR1 and CDR2: LGHNA, YSLEER. The CDR3 sequence is 12 residues long. Trimming removed 3 bases at V and 6 bases at J, with 7 bases between. The CDR3 is CASSHGWDTQYF. CDR3 sequence (DNA): TGCGCCAGCAGCCACGGGTGGGATACGCAGTATTTT.

J is TRBJ1-1 and V is TRBV19, with a possible D match to TRBD1 (5 bases). V lost 6 bases and J lost 6, with 17 bases in between. The germline gives CDR1 LNHDA, CDR2 SQIVND (reference sequence). The CDR3 covers 14 residues. In nucleotides, the CDR3 is TGTGCCAGTAGCCCCAGGGTAAGAGGTCCTGAAGCTTTCTTT. It yields the protein CASSPRVRGPEAFF. Full variable domain (rest looked up from reference TRBV19 and TRBJ1-1): DGGITQSPKYLFRKEGQNVTLSCEQNLNHDAMYWYRQDPGQGLRLIYYSQIVNDFQKGDIAEGYSVSREKKESFPLTVTSAQKNPTAFYLCASSPRVRGPEAFFGQGTRLTVV.

To note about this clone: Other nucleotide sequences from this sample produce the same CDR3. The chain couples TRBV28 to TRBJ1-5; D is uncertain. V shed 5 bases and J shed 0 bases, with 5 bases lying between them. CDR1 and CDR2 (germline): MDHEN, SYDVKM. The CDR3 length is 13 residues. DNA for the CDR3: TGTGCCAGCAGTCTTTATAGCAATCAGCCCCAGCATTTT. It specifies CASSLYSNQPQHF.

This chain links TRBV28 with TRBJ2-7; no reliable D call. The V gene lost 6 bases and the J gene lost 2 bases, with 11 bases spanning the gap. This CDR3 has 13 residues. CDR1 is MDHEN and CDR2 is SYDVKM in the germline V gene. The CDR3 nucleotides are TGTGCCAGCAGCCCAGGCTCCGCCTACGAGCAGTACTTC. It codes for CASSPGSAYEQYF.

This rearrangement joins TRBV2 to TRBJ2-3, with TRBD1 matching over 8 bases. After removal of 4 bases from V and 1 base from J, the junction contained 4 bases not matched to a gene. The CDR3 is made up of 15 amino acids. Germline loops: CDR1 SNHLY, CDR2 FYNNEI. CDR3 loop: CASSGQGHGTDTQYF. The CDR3 DNA is TGTGCCAGCAGTGGACAGGGGCATGGCACAGATACGCAGTATTTT. Drawing the rest from reference TRBV2 and TRBJ2-3, the complete variable domain is EPEVTQTPSHQVTQMGQEVILRCVPISNHLYFYWYRQILGQKVEFLVSFYNNEISEKSEIFDDQFSVERPDGSNFTLKIRSTKLEDSAMYFCASSGQGHGTDTQYFGPGTRLTVL.

The V call is TRBV19, the J call TRBJ1-2; no clear D gene. V was pared by 2 bases and J by 6 bases, with 16 bases between. The CDR3 runs to 15 residues. CDR1 is LNHDA, CDR2 SQIVND, per germline (reference sequence). The CDR3 bases are TGTGCCAGTAGTATATGGCCAGGACTGACGGATGGCTACACCTTC. Its translation is CASSIWPGLTDGYTF.